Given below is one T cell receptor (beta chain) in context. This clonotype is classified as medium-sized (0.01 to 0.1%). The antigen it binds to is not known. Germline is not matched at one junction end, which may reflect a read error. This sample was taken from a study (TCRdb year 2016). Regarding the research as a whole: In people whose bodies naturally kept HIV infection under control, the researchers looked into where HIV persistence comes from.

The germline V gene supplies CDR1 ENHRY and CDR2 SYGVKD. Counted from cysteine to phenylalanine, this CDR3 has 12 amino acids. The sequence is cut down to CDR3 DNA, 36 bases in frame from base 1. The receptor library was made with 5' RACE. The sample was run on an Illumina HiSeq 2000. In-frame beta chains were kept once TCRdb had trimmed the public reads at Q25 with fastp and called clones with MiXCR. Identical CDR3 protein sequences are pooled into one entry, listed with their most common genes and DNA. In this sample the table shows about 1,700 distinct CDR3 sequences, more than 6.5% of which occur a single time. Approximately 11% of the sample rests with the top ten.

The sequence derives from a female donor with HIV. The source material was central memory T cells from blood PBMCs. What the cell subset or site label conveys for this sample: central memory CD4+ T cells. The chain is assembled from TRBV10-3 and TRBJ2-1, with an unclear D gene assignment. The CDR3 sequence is CAISPSHNEQFF. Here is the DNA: TGTGCCATCAGTCCCTCCCACAATGAGCAGTTCTTC.